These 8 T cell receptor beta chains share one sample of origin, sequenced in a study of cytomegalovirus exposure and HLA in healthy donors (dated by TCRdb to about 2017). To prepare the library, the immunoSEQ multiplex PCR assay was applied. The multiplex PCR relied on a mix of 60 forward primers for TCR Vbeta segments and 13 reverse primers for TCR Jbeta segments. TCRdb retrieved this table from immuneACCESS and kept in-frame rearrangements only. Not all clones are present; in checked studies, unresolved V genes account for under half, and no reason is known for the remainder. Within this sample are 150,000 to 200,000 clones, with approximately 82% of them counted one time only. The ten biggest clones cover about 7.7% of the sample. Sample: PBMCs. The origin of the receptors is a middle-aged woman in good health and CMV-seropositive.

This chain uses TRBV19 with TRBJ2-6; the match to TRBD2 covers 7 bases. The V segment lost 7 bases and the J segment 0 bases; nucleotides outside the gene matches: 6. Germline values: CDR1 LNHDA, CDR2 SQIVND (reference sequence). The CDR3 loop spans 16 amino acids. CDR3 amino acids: CASKVAGRSGANVLTF. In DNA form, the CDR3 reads TGTGCCAGTAAGGTAGCGGGTCGCTCTGGGGCCAACGTCCTGACTTTC.

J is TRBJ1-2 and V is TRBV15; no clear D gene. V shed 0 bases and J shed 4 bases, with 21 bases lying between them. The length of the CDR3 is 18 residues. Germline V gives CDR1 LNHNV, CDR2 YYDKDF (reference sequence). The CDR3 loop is CATSRDTSRVGSSYGYTF. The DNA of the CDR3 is TGTGCCACCAGCAGAGATACTAGTAGGGTAGGGTCGAGCTATGGCTACACCTTC.

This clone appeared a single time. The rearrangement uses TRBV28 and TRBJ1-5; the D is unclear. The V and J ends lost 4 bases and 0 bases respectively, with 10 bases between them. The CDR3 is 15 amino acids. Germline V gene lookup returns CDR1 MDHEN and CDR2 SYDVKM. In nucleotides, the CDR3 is TGTGCCAGCAGTTCAACGCAGGTTAGCAATCAGCCCCAGCATTTT. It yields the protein CASSSTQVSNQPQHF.

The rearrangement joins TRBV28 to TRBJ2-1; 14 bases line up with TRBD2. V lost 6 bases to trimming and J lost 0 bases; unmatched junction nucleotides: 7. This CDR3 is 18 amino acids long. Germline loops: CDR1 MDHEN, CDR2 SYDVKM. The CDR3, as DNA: TGTGCCAGCAGGCCGGGACTAGCGGGAGAAGGCTCCTACAATGAGCAGTTCTTC. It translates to CASRPGLAGEGSYNEQFF. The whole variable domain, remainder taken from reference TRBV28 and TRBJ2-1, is DVKVTQSSRYLVKRTGEKVFLECVQDMDHENMFWYRQDPGLGLRLIYFSYDVKMKEKGDIPEGYSVSREKKERFSLILESASTNQTSMYLCASRPGLAGEGSYNEQFFGPGTRLTVL.

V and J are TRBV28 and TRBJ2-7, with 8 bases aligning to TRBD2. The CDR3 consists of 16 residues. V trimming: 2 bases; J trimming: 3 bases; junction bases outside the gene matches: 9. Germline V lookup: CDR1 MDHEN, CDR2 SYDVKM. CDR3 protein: CASSLIAGGFFYEQYF. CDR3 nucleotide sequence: TGTGCCAGCAGTTTAATCGCGGGAGGATTTTTCTACGAGCAGTACTTC.

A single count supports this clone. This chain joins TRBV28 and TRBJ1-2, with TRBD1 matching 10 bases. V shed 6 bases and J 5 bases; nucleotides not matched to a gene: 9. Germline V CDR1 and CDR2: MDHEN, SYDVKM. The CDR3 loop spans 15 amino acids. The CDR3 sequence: CASSTFRDRGYGYTF. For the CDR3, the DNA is TGTGCCAGCAGCACCTTCCGGGACAGGGGTTATGGCTACACCTTC.

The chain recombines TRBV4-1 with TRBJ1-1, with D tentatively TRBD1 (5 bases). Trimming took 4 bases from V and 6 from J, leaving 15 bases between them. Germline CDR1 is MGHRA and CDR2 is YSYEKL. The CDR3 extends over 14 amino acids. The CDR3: CASSPTVGGAEAFF. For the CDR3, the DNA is TGCGCCAGCAGCCCTACAGTCGGGGGGGCTGAAGCTTTCTTT.

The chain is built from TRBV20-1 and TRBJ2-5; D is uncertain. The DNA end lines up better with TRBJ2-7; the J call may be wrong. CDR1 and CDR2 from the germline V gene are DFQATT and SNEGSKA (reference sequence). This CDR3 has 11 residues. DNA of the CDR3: TGCAGTGCTAGAGCGATATACGAGCAGTACTTC. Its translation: CSARAIYEQYF.